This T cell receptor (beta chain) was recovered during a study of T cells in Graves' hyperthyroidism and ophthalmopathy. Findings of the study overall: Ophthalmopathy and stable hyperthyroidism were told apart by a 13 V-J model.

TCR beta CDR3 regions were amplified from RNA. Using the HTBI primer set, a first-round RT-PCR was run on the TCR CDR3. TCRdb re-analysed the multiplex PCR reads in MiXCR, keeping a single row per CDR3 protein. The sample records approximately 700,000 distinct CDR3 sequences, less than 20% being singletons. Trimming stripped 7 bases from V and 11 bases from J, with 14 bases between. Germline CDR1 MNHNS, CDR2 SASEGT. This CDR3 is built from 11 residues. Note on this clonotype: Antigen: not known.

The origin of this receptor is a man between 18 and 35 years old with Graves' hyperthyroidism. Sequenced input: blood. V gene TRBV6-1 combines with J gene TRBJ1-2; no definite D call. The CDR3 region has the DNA TGTGCCAGCATCGCTCACCCATGGTACACCTTC. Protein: CASIAHPWYTF.